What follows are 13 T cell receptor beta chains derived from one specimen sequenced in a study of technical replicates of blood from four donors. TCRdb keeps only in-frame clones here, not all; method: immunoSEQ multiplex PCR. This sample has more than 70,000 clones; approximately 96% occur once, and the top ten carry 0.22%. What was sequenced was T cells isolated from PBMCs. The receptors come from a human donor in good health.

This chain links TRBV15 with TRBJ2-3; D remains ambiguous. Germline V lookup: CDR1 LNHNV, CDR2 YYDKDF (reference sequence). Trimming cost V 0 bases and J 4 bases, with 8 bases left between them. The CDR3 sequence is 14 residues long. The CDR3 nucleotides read TGTGCCACCAGCAGAGAGATGTTAGCAGATACGCAGTATTTT. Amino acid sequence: CATSREMLADTQYF.

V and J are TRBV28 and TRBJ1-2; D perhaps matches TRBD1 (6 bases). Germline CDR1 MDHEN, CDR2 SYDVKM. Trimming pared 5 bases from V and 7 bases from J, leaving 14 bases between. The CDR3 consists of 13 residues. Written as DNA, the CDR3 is TGTGCCAGCAGTACAAACAGGGTTCCTGGCTACACCTTC. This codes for CASSTNRVPGYTF.

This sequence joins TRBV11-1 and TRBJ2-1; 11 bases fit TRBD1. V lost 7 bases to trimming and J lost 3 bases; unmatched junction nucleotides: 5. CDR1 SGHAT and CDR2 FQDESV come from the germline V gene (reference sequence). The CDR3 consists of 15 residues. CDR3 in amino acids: CASTSGTGGYNEQFF. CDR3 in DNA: TGTGCCAGCACTTCCGGGACAGGGGGCTACAATGAGCAGTTCTTC.

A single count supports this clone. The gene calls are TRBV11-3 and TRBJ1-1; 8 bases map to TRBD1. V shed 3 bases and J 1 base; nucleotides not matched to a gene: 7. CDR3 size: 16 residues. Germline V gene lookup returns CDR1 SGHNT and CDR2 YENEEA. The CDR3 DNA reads TGTGCCAGCAGCTTGGGAACAGGGGGGCCGAACACTGAAGCTTTCTTT. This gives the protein CASSLGTGGPNTEAFF.

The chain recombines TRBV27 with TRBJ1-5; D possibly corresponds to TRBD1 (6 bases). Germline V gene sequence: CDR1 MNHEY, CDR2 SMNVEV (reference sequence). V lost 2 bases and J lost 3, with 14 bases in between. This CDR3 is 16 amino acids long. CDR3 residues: CASSLGGMRDNQPQHF. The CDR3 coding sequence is TGTGCCAGCAGTTTAGGGGGCATGAGGGACAATCAGCCCCAGCATTTT.

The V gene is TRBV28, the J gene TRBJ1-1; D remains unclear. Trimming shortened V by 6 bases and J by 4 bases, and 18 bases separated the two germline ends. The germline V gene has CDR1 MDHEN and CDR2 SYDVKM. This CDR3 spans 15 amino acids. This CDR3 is CASSSPRSRVTEAFF. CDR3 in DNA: TGTGCCAGCAGCTCCCCACGCTCGCGGGTCACTGAAGCTTTCTTT.

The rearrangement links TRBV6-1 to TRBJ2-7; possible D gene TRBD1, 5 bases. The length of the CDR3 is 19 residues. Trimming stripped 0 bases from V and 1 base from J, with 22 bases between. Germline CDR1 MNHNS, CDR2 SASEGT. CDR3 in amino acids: CASSEAGFGRESGSYEQYF. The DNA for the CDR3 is TGTGCCAGCAGTGAAGCCGGGTTCGGCCGTGAGTCAGGGTCCTACGAGCAGTACTTC.

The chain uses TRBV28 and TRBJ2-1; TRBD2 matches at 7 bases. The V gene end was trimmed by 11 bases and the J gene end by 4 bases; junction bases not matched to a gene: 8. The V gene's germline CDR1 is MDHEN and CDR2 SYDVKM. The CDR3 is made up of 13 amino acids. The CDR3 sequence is CASHRGGYNEQFF. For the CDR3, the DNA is TGTGCCTCCCATAGGGGAGGGTACAATGAGCAGTTCTTC.

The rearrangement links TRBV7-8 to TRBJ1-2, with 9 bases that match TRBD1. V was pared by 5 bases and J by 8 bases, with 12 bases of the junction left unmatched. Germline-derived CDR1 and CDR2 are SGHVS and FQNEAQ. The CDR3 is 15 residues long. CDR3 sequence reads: CASSRDLGQGEGYTF. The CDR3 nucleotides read TGTGCCAGCAGCCGAGACCTGGGACAGGGTGAGGGCTACACCTTC.

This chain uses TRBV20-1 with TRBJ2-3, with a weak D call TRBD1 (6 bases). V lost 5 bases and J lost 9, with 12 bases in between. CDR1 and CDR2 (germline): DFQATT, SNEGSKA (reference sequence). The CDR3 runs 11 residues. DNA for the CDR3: TGCAGTGCTCCTGGGGGCTTAACGCAGTATTTT. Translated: CSAPGGLTQYF.

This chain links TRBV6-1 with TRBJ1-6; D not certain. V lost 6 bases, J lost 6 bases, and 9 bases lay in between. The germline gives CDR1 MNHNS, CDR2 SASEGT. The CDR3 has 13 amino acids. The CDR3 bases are TGTGCCAGCAGCTCAGAAACTAATTCACCCCTCCACTTT. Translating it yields CASSSETNSPLHF.

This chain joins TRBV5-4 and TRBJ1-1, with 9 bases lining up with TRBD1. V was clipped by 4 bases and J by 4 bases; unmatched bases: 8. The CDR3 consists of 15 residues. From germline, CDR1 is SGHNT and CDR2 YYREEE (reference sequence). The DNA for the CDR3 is TGTGCCAGCAGCCTAGAAACGGACAGGGGCACTGAAGCTTTCTTT. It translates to CASSLETDRGTEAFF. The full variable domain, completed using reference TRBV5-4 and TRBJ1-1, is ETGVTQSPTHLIKTRGQQVTLRCSSQSGHNTVSWYQQALGQGPQFIFQYYREEENGRGNFPPRFSGLQFPNYSSELNVNALELDDSALYLCASSLETDRGTEAFFGQGTRLTVV.

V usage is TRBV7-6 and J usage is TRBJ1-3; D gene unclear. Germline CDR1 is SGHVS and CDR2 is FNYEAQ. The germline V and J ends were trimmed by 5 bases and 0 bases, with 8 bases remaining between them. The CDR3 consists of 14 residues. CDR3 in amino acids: CASSAVSSGNTIYF. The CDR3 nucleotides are TGTGCCAGCAGCGCGGTTAGCTCTGGAAACACCATATATTTT.